This T cell receptor beta chain derives from a study of blood T cell repertoires in COVID-19. Study context: Acute and convalescent COVID-19 samples came from the United States, Italy and Spain. PBMCs, B-cell-depleted T cells, or T cells were the source of the cDNA or gDNA that made up the material.

This clone has just one count. Authors' data handling: The assay estimated nucleated cells by amplifying reference gene primers. Data came from immunoSEQ multiplex PCR; TCRdb stores just in-frame clones and leaves some out. V and J calls and clone size are as listed in that table; D and trimming were resolved from the DNA. The profile shows about 200,000 clones, roughly 90% of them singletons. The CDR3 totals 14 residues. V lost 1 base, J lost 7 bases, and 11 bases lay in between. The germline V gene has CDR1 SGHTA and CDR2 FQGNSA. The sequencing input was peripheral blood. J is TRBJ2-1 and V is TRBV7-2; a weak D match, TRBD2 (6 bases). The sequence was obtained from a woman between 70 and 85 years old with acute or convalescent COVID-19. The CDR3 protein is CASSLETGRNEQFF. The CDR3 DNA is TGTGCCAGCAGCTTAGAAACGGGGAGGAATGAGCAGTTCTTC.